This record concerns one TCR beta chain sequence. Its antigen remains unknown. This CDR3 is 12 amino acids long. Germline lookup yields CDR1 SGHRS and CDR2 YFSETQ. Trimming pared 4 bases from V and 1 base from J, leaving 5 bases between. The method was immunoSEQ multiplex PCR; TCRdb's version includes in-frame clones alone and lacks a portion of them. The table records 40,000 to 60,000 clones, approximately 80% of them present only once. The data stem from a study of radiation and T cells in renal cell carcinoma. At the level of the study: Nephrectomy followed 15 Gy stereotactic body radiation by 4 weeks.

Findings and limits, study-wide: From baseline, blood top tumor clonotypes peaked at 2 weeks post-radiation.

Stated time point: baseline pretreatment blood. The treatment: 15 Gy SBRT to primary tumor, nephrectomy 4 weeks later. After SBRT, blood was collected at 2 and 4 weeks, plus baseline. The tumor was a clear cell renal cell carcinoma. This clonotype was obtained from a woman in her 70s with renal cell carcinoma. The specimen was blood, collected from a patient whose treatment included radiotherapy and nephrectomy. V is TRBV5-1 and J is TRBJ1-1, with no clear D. CDR3 nucleotide sequence: TGCGCCAGCAGCCCAGGGAACACTGAAGCTTTCTTT. Its protein is CASSPGNTEAFF.